Each of the 19 T cell receptor beta chains below was sequenced from the same sample in a study of T-cell memory formation after mild COVID-19. TCRdb analysed the 5' RACE reads with MiXCR anew, one entry per CDR3 protein. Among 120,000 to 150,000 distinct CDR3 sequences, 6% to 7% were seen once, and the ten largest hold just over 2%. The sequenced sample consisted of PBMCs or a T cell subset sorted from them (not recorded which). These receptors all stem from an adult woman who had mild COVID-19 (a few samples of this study predate the infection). Cell type and time point are not known.

This chain joins TRBV18 and TRBJ2-3, with 12 bases aligning to TRBD2. The CDR3 length is 19 residues. The germline V gene has CDR1 KGHSH and CDR2 LQKENI. Trimming at V came to 2 bases and at J to 1 base, leaving 10 bases not matched to a gene. In nucleotides, the CDR3 is TGTGCCAGCTCACCAGCAATTGCCCGACTAGCGGGAGGCACAGATACGCAGTATTTT. Protein: CASSPAIARLAGGTDTQYF.

The sample holds a few counts of this clonotype. This chain joins TRBV24-1 and TRBJ2-2, with a tentative D call TRBD1 (5 bases). In germline, CDR1 is KGHDR, CDR2 SFDVKD. Trimming took 6 bases from V and 8 from J, leaving 12 bases between them. The CDR3 contains 13 residues. DNA for the CDR3: TGTGCCACCAGTCGTGGGGCTGTTGGGGAGCTGTTTTTT. As protein: CATSRGAVGELFF.

In its sample, this clonotype was seen a few times. The chain has TRBV4-1 and TRBJ2-1; D might be TRBD1 or TRBD2, each matching 5 bases. Trimming pared 2 bases from V and 2 bases from J, leaving 22 bases between. The CDR3 is 19 residues long. The germline gives CDR1 MGHRA, CDR2 YSYEKL. DNA for the CDR3: TGCGCCAGCAGCCAATCGTCGTCCCGAGGGGCGGCTACCTACAATGAGCAGTTCTTC. Its protein is CASSQSSSRGAATYNEQFF.

The chain employs TRBV5-4 and TRBJ2-7, with D hard to call. Germline values: CDR1 SGHNT, CDR2 YYREEE (reference sequence). Trimming shortened V by 3 bases and J by 6 bases, and 19 bases separated the two germline ends. The CDR3 runs 15 residues. In nucleotides, the CDR3 is TGTGCCAGCAGCTCTGACCTCCCGGTATATCGCGAGCAGTACTTC. It translates to CASSSDLPVYREQYF.

This clonotype was observed a few times. This chain joins TRBV12-3 or TRBV12-4 and TRBJ1-1, with 9 bases matching TRBD1. V lost 6 bases and J lost 0; bases outside the gene matches: 17. This CDR3 has 19 amino acids. The CDR3 nucleotides are TGTGCCAGCAGCCCCGGGGTGTCCGGGACAGGGCCCATGAACACTGAAGCTTTCTTT. It codes for CASSPGVSGTGPMNTEAFF.

This clonotype turned up a few times. This rearrangement joins TRBV10-3 to TRBJ2-1, with D tentatively TRBD2 (5 bases). There are 14 residues in the CDR3. Germline values: CDR1 ENHRY, CDR2 SYGVKD. Between the trimmed V and J ends, which lost 3 bases and 9 bases, there was a span of 15 bases. Here the CDR3 DNA reads TGTGCCATCAGTGATTTTTCCGCGGGCTCTGAGCAGTTCTTC. Translated: CAISDFSAGSEQFF.

This clonotype was seen ten or more times. The CDR3 coding sequence is TGTGCCAGCACCAGGGGGGGAGGCTCCTACGAGCAGTACTTC. Amino acids: CASTRGGGSYEQYF. The V and J genes are TRBV6-5 and TRBJ2-7; perhaps D is TRBD1 or TRBD2 (7 bases each). This CDR3 region has 14 residues. V gave up 7 bases and J gave up 0 bases, with 13 bases separating them. CDR1 and CDR2 from the germline V gene are MNHEY and SVGAGI.

This clonotype was seen a handful of times. The J gene is TRBJ2-7, the V gene TRBV3-1; D is ambiguous. The V gene's germline CDR1 is LGHDT and CDR2 YNNKEL (reference sequence). The CDR3 length is 12 residues. The V gene lost 2 bases and the J gene lost 3 bases, with 5 bases spanning the gap. The DNA for the CDR3 is TGTGCCAGCAGCCAATATCTCTACGAGCAGTACTTC. This gives the protein CASSQYLYEQYF.

This clonotype was detected many times. V and J are TRBV5-1 and TRBJ2-6, with D possibly TRBD1 on 5 matching bases. The length of the CDR3 is 18 residues. The germline gives CDR1 SGHRS, CDR2 YFSETQ. The V end was cut by 2 bases, the J end by 0 bases, with 15 bases between. The CDR3 protein is CASSFPQGSYSGANVLTF. CDR3 DNA: TGCGCCAGCAGCTTCCCCCAGGGATCATACTCTGGGGCCAACGTCCTGACTTTC.

This clonotype came up a few times. The V call is TRBV6-2 or TRBV6-3, the J call TRBJ1-1, with 7 positions matching TRBD1. The V gene end was trimmed by 5 bases and the J gene end by 2 bases; junction bases not matched to a gene: 14. The CDR3 covers 17 residues. CDR1 MNHEY and CDR2 SVGEGT come from the germline V gene. Here the CDR3 reads CASSGPGGQVYNTEAFF. The DNA of the CDR3 is TGTGCCAGCAGTGGTCCCGGAGGACAGGTGTATAACACTGAAGCTTTCTTT.

This clonotype was observed a few times. J is TRBJ2-4 and V is TRBV6-5; weak D call: TRBD2 (5 bases). With 8 bases removed from V and 7 bases from J, the gap between germline ends came to 9 bases. The CDR3 sequence is 11 residues long. Germline CDR1 reads MNHEY; CDR2 reads SVGAGI. CDR3 protein: CASGRGNIQYF. DNA for the CDR3: TGTGCCAGCGGGCGCGGGAACATTCAGTACTTC.

This clonotype has ten or more counts. The chain couples TRBV27 to TRBJ2-3; the match to TRBD2 covers 13 bases. Trimming took 3 bases from V and 7 from J; bases not matched to a gene: 4. Germline assignment: CDR1 MNHEY and CDR2 SMNVEV (reference sequence). The CDR3 is 15 amino acids. DNA for the CDR3: TGTGCCAGCAGTTTCAGGACTAGCGGGAGAAATACGCAGTATTTT. Its translation: CASSFRTSGRNTQYF.

This clonotype was seen repeatedly, ten times or more. This rearrangement joins TRBV9 to TRBJ2-1; D is ambiguous. Trimming stripped 0 bases from V and 5 bases from J, with 6 bases between. The CDR3 totals 13 residues. The germline CDR1 and CDR2 sequences are SGDLS and YYNGEE. As DNA, the CDR3 is TGTGCCAGCAGCGTAGTACAGAACAATGAGCAGTTCTTC. Its translation is CASSVVQNNEQFF. Supplemented by reference TRBV9 and TRBJ2-1, the full variable domain reads DSGVTQTPKHLITATGQRVTLRCSPRSGDLSVYWYQQSLDQGLQFLIQYYNGEERAKGNILERFSAQQFPDLHSELNLSSLELGDSALYFCASSVVQNNEQFFGPGTRLTVL.

In its sample, this clonotype was seen many times. V gene TRBV4-1 combines with J gene TRBJ1-1; 8 bases line up with TRBD1. V lost 3 bases and J lost 5; bases outside the gene matches: 8. The CDR3 length is 15 residues. The germline V gene has CDR1 MGHRA and CDR2 YSYEKL. The chain's CDR3 is CASSQDGQGGTEAFF. The CDR3 nucleotides are TGCGCCAGCAGCCAGGATGGACAGGGTGGGACTGAAGCTTTCTTT.

This clonotype was observed many times. The chain is built from TRBV7-8 and TRBJ1-5; 8 positions agree with TRBD1. Germline loops: CDR1 SGHVS, CDR2 FQNEAQ. The V gene end was trimmed by 4 bases and the J gene end by 4 bases; junction bases not matched to a gene: 3. The CDR3 runs to 14 residues. This CDR3 reads CASSSDRVNQPQHF. In nucleotides, the CDR3 is TGTGCCAGCAGCTCGGACAGGGTAAATCAGCCCCAGCATTTT. Full variable domain (missing parts from reference TRBV7-8 and TRBJ1-5): GAGVSQSPRYKVAKRGQDVALRCDPISGHVSLFWYQQALGQGPEFLTYFQNEAQLDKSGLPSDRFFAERPEGSVSTLKIQRTQQEDSAVYLCASSSDRVNQPQHFGDGTRLSIL.

The chain combines TRBV5-6 with TRBJ1-1, with 8 bases fitting TRBD1. The CDR3 runs to 13 residues. Germline V gene data show CDR1 as SGHDT and CDR2 as YYEEEE. Trimming cost V 0 bases and J 7 bases; bases outside gene matches: 2. The CDR3 DNA sequence: TGTGCCAGCAGCTTGGGACAGGGGATTGAAGCTTTCTTT. The encoded protein is CASSLGQGIEAFF.

This rearrangement joins TRBV6-2 or TRBV6-3 to TRBJ2-5; D tentatively reads TRBD1 or TRBD2 (5 bases each). This CDR3 is built from 15 residues. Germline V gene lookup returns CDR1 MNHEY and CDR2 SVGEGT. The germline V and J ends were trimmed by 6 bases and 3 bases, with 17 bases remaining between them. The CDR3 loop reads CASSRPGQAEETQYF. The CDR3 nucleotides read TGTGCCAGCAGCCGCCCGGGGCAGGCGGAAGAGACCCAGTACTTC.

The sample holds a few counts of this clonotype. The genes are TRBV20-1 and TRBJ1-6; D remains unclear. Trimming cost V 4 bases and J 7 bases, with 20 bases left between them. Germline CDR1 DFQATT, CDR2 SNEGSKA (reference sequence). CDR3 length: 16 residues. The CDR3: CSATPTPSTTNSPLHF. DNA for the CDR3: TGCAGTGCTACTCCGACACCCTCTACAACGAATTCACCCCTCCACTTT.

The sample holds many counts of this clonotype. This sequence joins TRBV6-5 and TRBJ1-2, with D maybe TRBD1 (5 bases). The CDR3 sequence is 13 residues long. Germline V CDR1 and CDR2: MNHEY, SVGAGI. The V end lost 2 bases, the J end lost 3 bases, and 7 bases lay between the germline ends. CDR3 nucleotide sequence: TGTGCCAGCAGTTACCCGGGGGACTATGGCTACACCTTC. This gives the protein CASSYPGDYGYTF.